Listed below are T cell receptor beta chains from one sample, sequenced in a study of chemoradiotherapy in HPV16-positive cancers. Method: immunoSEQ multiplex PCR; TCRdb's copy keeps in-frame clones and lacks some. The repertoire includes around 3,900 clones, 90% to 95% of them detected once, and less than 4.5% sits in the top ten. The specimen was tumor tissue, collected from a patient who underwent chemoradiotherapy. These receptors originate from a human donor with HPV-associated anogenital cancer. Both conserved end residues are part of each CDR3. The D gene is left open where the match is weak. A clone size is listed for some rows: how often the clone was seen (once, few, many), or a class if it is expanded.

>-|TRBV6-6|-|13|TRBJ2-1
CASSLGGRDEQFF
TGTGCCAGCAGCTTAGGGGGGCGGGATGAGCAGTTCTTC
>-|TRBV2|-|13|TRBJ2-3
CASRERGGDTQYF
TGTGCCAGCCGAGAGAGAGGAGGAGATACGCAGTATTTT
>-|TRBV6-5|-|14|TRBJ1-1
CASSLNSDRAEAFF
TGTGCCAGCAGTCTAAATTCGGACAGAGCTGAAGCTTTCTTT
>-|TRBV11-1|-|14|TRBJ2-3
CASSFGGAGDTQYF
TGTGCCAGCAGCTTCGGCGGGGCGGGAGATACGCAGTATTTT
>-|TRBV19|-|15|TRBJ1-5
CASSPDSRGNQPQHF
TGTGCCAGTAGCCCAGACTCCCGAGGCAATCAGCCCCAGCATTTT
>TRBD1|TRBV19|-|13|TRBJ1-2
CASNLQGAYGYTF
TGTGCCAGTAACCTACAGGGGGCCTATGGCTACACCTTC
>-|TRBV6-5|-|14|TRBJ1-1
CASSYRGSLAEAFF
TGTGCCAGCAGTTATCGCGGATCCCTGGCTGAAGCTTTCTTT
>-|TRBV19|-|14|TRBJ1-4
CASSQGLLNEKLFF
TGTGCCAGTAGTCAGGGACTTCTTAATGAAAAACTGTTTTTT
>-|TRBV19|-|15|TRBJ1-6
CASSIDINRNSPLHF
TGTGCCAGTAGTATAGACATAAACAGAAATTCACCCCTCCACTTT
>-|TRBV6-5|-|12|TRBJ2-1
CASSYRGVEQFF
TGTGCCAGCAGTTACAGAGGGGTTGAGCAGTTCTTC
>-|TRBV5-4|-|16|TRBJ1-2
CASSLGGGSGRGGYTF
TGTGCCAGCAGCTTGGGGGGAGGTTCGGGTCGAGGTGGCTACACCTTC
>TRBD1|TRBV6-6|-|15|TRBJ1-3
CASSYSPGQGYTIYF
TGTGCCAGCAGTTACTCGCCGGGACAGGGATACACCATATATTTT
>-|TRBV4-2|-|16|TRBJ1-5
CASSQGSAGVNQPQHF
TGTGCCAGCAGCCAAGGGTCAGCAGGGGTCAATCAGCCCCAGCATTTT
>-|TRBV19|-|15|TRBJ2-3
CASSIVEGKTDTQYF
TGTGCCAGTAGTATAGTGGAGGGGAAAACAGATACGCAGTATTTT
>-|TRBV7-9|-|15|TRBJ1-1
CASAKKIDLNTEAFF
TGTGCCAGCGCTAAAAAAATAGACTTGAACACTGAAGCTTTCTTT
>TRBD1|TRBV2|-|15|TRBJ2-7
CASSENRGPTYEQYF
TGTGCCAGCAGCGAGAACAGGGGCCCCACCTACGAGCAGTACTTC
>TRBD1|TRBV28|-|16|TRBJ2-3
CASTPPRDRNEDTQYF
TGTGCCAGCACCCCCCCGAGGGACAGGAATGAAGATACGCAGTATTTT
>TRBD2|TRBV4-1|-|17|TRBJ2-1
CASSQAARGGRYNEQFF
TGCGCCAGCAGCCAAGCGGCACGGGGGGGCCGCTACAATGAGCAGTTCTTC
>TRBD1|TRBV14|-|15|TRBJ2-7
CASSQDRARRDEQYF
TGTGCCAGCAGCCAGGACAGGGCGAGGAGGGACGAGCAGTACTTC
>-|TRBV30|-|15|TRBJ1-5
CAWGEGSTRNQPQHF
TGTGCCTGGGGAGAGGGATCAACCCGCAATCAGCCCCAGCATTTT
>TRBD2|TRBV9|once|16|TRBJ2-1
CASSVATSGVYNEQFF
TGTGCCAGCAGCGTAGCCACTAGCGGGGTATACAATGAGCAGTTCTTC
>TRBD1|TRBV5-6|-|15|TRBJ1-1
CASSLEEGRGSEAFF
TGTGCCAGCAGCCTAGAGGAGGGCAGGGGGAGTGAAGCTTTCTTT
>-|TRBV5-1|once|15|TRBJ2-1
CASSSQGILDNEQFF
TGCGCCAGCAGCTCACAGGGTATCTTGGACAATGAGCAGTTCTTC
>-|TRBV5-1|-|13|TRBJ2-7
CASSLDGTYEQYF
TGCGCCAGCAGCTTGGACGGGACCTACGAGCAGTACTTC
>-|TRBV19|few|14|TRBJ2-5
CASSIDPNGGTQYF
TGTGCCAGTAGTATAGATCCAAATGGGGGGACCCAGTACTTC
>-|TRBV6-1|-|14|TRBJ1-1
CASSPWTENAEAFF
TGTGCCAGCAGTCCATGGACGGAGAACGCTGAAGCTTTCTTT
>-|TRBV4-3|-|13|TRBJ1-2
CASSQLSGEGYTF
TGCGCCAGCAGCCAGCTCAGCGGGGAGGGCTACACCTTC
>-|TRBV7-2|-|15|TRBJ2-5
CASSSQGQPRETQYF
TGTGCCAGCAGCTCCCAAGGGCAACCAAGGGAGACCCAGTACTTC
>TRBD2|TRBV14|-|16|TRBJ2-3
CASSPIAGKTTDTQYF
TGTGCCAGCAGCCCGATAGCGGGGAAAACCACAGATACGCAGTATTTT
>TRBD1|TRBV27|-|15|TRBJ2-2
CASRRDRGATGELFF
TGTGCCAGCCGCCGGGACAGGGGGGCCACCGGGGAGCTGTTTTTT
>-|TRBV7-9|-|16|TRBJ2-3
CASSLMGPFSTDTQYF
TGTGCCAGCAGCTTAATGGGCCCCTTCTCCACAGATACGCAGTATTTT
>-|TRBV5-1|-|11|TRBJ2-2
CATHNTGELFF
TGCGCCACCCATAACACCGGGGAGCTGTTTTTT
>-|TRBV19|-|14|TRBJ2-7
CASSIQGRNREQYF
TGTGCCAGTAGTATACAGGGGCGTAATCGCGAGCAGTACTTC
>TRBD2|TRBV7-2|-|18|TRBJ2-1
CASSLQPLRLAGGHEQFF
TGTGCCAGCAGCCTCCAACCACTGAGACTAGCGGGGGGGCATGAGCAGTTCTTC
>-|TRBV5-1|-|14|TRBJ1-6
CASRGASYNSPLHF
TGCGCCAGCCGCGGGGCGAGCTATAATTCACCCCTCCACTTT
>TRBD1|TRBV10-3|-|13|TRBJ1-1
CAISRTGEAEAFF
TGTGCCATCAGTCGAACAGGGGAGGCTGAAGCTTTCTTT
>-|TRBV20-1|-|11|TRBJ2-7
CSARFGREQYF
TGCAGTGCTAGGTTTGGGAGAGAGCAGTACTTC
>-|TRBV9|-|16|TRBJ2-3
CASSVDGQGGTDTQYF
TGTGCCAGCAGCGTAGATGGGCAGGGCGGCACAGATACGCAGTATTTT
>-|TRBV4-1|-|13|TRBJ2-3
CASSQKASDTQYF
TGCGCCAGCAGCCAAAAGGCGTCAGATACGCAGTATTTT
>-|TRBV30|-|14|TRBJ2-7
CAWTRGGKSYEQYF
TGTGCCTGGACTCGCGGGGGCAAATCCTACGAGCAGTACTTC
>TRBD1|TRBV5-1|-|15|TRBJ2-4
CASRPQGASKNIQYF
TGCGCCAGCAGGCCGCAGGGGGCGTCCAAAAACATTCAGTACTTC
>TRBD1|TRBV6-4|-|15|TRBJ1-2
CASSDTEGARGGYTF
TGTGCCAGCAGTGACACAGAGGGGGCTAGGGGCGGCTACACCTTC
>-|TRBV4-3|-|15|TRBJ2-4
CASSQEFISGNIQYF
TGCGCCAGCAGCCAAGAGTTTATTAGCGGAAACATTCAGTACTTC
>-|TRBV2|-|14|TRBJ2-2
CATKGTTNTGELFF
TGTGCCACCAAAGGGACAACGAACACCGGGGAGCTGTTTTTT
>-|TRBV5-1|-|15|TRBJ1-1
CASSLAQTRTAEAFF
TGCGCCAGCAGCTTGGCACAAACAAGAACAGCAGAAGCTTTCTTT
>-|TRBV30|once|12|TRBJ2-7
CAWNTGPYEQYF
TGTGCCTGGAACACGGGTCCCTACGAGCAGTACTTC
>TRBD1|TRBV5-1|-|15|TRBJ2-5
CASSLEGAQGETQYF
TGCGCCAGCAGCTTGGAGGGGGCGCAGGGAGAGACCCAGTACTTC
>TRBD2|TRBV7-9|-|15|TRBJ2-2
CASSSLGGGPGELFF
TGTGCCAGCAGCTCCCTAGGCGGGGGGCCCGGGGAGCTGTTTTTT
>TRBD2|TRBV12-5|-|15|TRBJ2-7
CASGGGGGNFYEQYF
TGTGCTAGTGGTGGGGGGGGTGGTAACTTCTACGAGCAGTACTTC
>-|TRBV6-5|-|13|TRBJ1-2
CASSYSMASGYTF
TGTGCCAGCAGTTACTCGATGGCCAGTGGCTACACCTTC
>-|TRBV10-1|-|12|TRBJ2-2
CATPYPPGELFF
TGCGCCACTCCCTACCCACCCGGGGAGCTGTTTTTT
>-|TRBV21-1|-|15|TRBJ2-5
CASSISQGRQETQYF
TGTGCCAGCAGCATTTCACAGGGCCGGCAAGAGACCCAGTACTTC
>-|TRBV28|-|12|TRBJ1-2
CASSLRSYGYTF
TGTGCCAGCAGTTTAAGGAGCTATGGCTACACCTTC